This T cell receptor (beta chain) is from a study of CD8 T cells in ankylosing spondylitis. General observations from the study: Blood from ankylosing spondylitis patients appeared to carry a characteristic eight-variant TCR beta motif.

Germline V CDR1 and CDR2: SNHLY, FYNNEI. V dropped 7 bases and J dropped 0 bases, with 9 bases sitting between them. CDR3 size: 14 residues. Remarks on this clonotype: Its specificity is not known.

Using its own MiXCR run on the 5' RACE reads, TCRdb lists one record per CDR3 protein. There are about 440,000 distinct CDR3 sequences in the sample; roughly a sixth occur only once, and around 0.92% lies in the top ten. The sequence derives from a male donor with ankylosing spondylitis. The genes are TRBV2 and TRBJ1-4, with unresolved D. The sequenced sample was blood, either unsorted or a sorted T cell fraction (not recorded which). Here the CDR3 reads CASNLPATNEKLFF. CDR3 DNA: TGTGCCAGCAACCTTCCCGCAACTAATGAAAAACTGTTTTTT.